The clone carrying this T cell receptor beta chain is classed as medium-sized (0.01 to 0.1%). What it binds is unknown. The data belong to a study of spatial heterogeneity in lung cancer. As for time point: sample taken at primary tumor resection. Just over 70 TRACERx patients with early, untreated non-small cell lung cancer donated samples. Tumor, nontumor lung or frozen PBMC supplied whole RNA that was sequenced unsorted. Study-wide points: One measure, the expanded intratumoral alpha and beta TCR count, tracked tumor mutation counts.

Each CDR3 protein gets one entry after TCRdb re-called the 5' RACE reads with MiXCR. The table has approximately 9,000 distinct CDR3 sequences, 4.5% seen once. Germline-derived CDR1 and CDR2 are DFQATT and SNEGSKA (reference sequence). The V gene lost 5 bases and the J gene lost 4 bases, with 17 bases spanning the gap. The CDR3 extends over 15 amino acids. The source of this sequence is a female donor with early-stage non-small cell lung cancer. The V call is TRBV20-1, the J call TRBJ2-2; either TRBD1 or TRBD2 may fit D (5 bases each). The sequences come from lung tumor tissue, collected at surgery. The CDR3 nucleotides are TGCAGTGCTTCACCGACGGGACCCCTCACCGGGGAGCTGTTTTTT. Amino acid sequence: CSASPTGPLTGELFF.